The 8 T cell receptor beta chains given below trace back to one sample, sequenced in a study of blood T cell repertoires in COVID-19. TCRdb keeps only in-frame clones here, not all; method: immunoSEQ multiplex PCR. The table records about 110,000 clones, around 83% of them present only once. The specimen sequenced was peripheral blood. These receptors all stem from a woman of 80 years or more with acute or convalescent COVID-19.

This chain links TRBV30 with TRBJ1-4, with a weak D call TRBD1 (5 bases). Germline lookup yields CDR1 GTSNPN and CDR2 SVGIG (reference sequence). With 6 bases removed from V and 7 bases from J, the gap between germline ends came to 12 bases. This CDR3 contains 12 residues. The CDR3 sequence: CACRQLAEKLFF. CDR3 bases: TGTGCCTGCCGACAGCTGGCTGAAAAACTGTTTTTT.

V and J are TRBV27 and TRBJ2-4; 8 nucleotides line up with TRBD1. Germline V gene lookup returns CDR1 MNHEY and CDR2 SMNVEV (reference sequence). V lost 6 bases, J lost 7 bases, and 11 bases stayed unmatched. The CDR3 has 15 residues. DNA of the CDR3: TGTGCCAGCAGCCTCGGACAGGGTAGTAATAACATTCAGTACTTC. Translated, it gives CASSLGQGSNNIQYF.

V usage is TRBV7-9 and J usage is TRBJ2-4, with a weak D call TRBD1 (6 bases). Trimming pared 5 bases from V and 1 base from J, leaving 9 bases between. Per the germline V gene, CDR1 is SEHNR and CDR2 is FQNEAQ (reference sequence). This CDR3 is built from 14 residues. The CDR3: CASSRDIAKNIQYF. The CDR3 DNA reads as TGTGCCAGCAGCAGGGACATTGCCAAAAACATTCAGTACTTC.

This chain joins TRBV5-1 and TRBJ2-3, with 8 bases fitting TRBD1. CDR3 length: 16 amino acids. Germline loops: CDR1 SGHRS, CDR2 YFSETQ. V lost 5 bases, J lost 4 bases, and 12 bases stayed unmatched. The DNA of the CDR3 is TGCGCCAGCAGGCGTACCGGGGACAGGATTGCAGATACGCAGTATTTT. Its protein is CASRRTGDRIADTQYF.

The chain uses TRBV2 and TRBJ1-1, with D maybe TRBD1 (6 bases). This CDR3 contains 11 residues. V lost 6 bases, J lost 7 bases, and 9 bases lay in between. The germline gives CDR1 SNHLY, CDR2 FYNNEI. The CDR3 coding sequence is TGTGCCAGCAGGGACAGAAATGAAGCTTTCTTT. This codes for CASRDRNEAFF.

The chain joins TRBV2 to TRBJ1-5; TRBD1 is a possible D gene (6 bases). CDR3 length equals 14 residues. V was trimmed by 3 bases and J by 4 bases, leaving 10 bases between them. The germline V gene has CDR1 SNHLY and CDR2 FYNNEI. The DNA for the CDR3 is TGTGCCAGCAGTGAGAGGACAGATAATCAGCCCCAGCATTTT. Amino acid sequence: CASSERTDNQPQHF. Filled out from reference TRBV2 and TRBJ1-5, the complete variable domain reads EPEVTQTPSHQVTQMGQEVILRCVPISNHLYFYWYRQILGQKVEFLVSFYNNEISEKSEIFDDQFSVERPDGSNFTLKIRSTKLEDSAMYFCASSERTDNQPQHFGDGTRLSIL.

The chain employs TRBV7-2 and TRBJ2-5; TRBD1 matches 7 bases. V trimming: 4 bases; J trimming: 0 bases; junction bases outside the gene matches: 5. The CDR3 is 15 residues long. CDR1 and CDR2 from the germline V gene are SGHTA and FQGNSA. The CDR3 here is CASSSTTGYQETQYF. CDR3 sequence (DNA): TGTGCCAGCAGCTCGACGACAGGGTACCAAGAGACCCAGTACTTC.

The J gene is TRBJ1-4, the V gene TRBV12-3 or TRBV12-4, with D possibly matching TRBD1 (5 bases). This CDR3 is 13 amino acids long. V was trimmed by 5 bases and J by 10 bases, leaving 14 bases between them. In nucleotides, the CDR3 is TGTGCCAGCAGTCCCAGACAGTCTAGAAAACTGTTTTTT. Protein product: CASSPRQSRKLFF.